This TCR beta chain comes out of a study of Graves' ophthalmopathy and Graves' hyperthyroidism. Ophthalmopathy donors were characterized by moderate-to-severe activity, CAS of at least 3, NOSPECS of at least 4, and duration under 3 months. For repertoire sequencing, the TCR beta CDR3 regions were amplified from RNA transcripts. Second-round multiplex PCR came after first-round RT-PCR with HTBI primers. TCRdb reanalysed the multiplex PCR reads using MiXCR and keeps one entry per CDR3 protein. The table shows fewer than 250,000 distinct CDR3 sequences, with 29% occurring only once. This clonotype showed up many times. V shed 0 bases and J shed 0 bases, with 9 bases lying between them. This CDR3 has 16 amino acids. Germline V lookup: CDR1 SGHRS, CDR2 YFSETQ.

The clonotype comes from a man aged 45-60 years with Graves' ophthalmopathy. Specimen: peripheral blood. This chain links TRBV5-1 with TRBJ2-2; D not resolved. DNA of the CDR3: TGCGCCAGCAGCTTGGCCCCAGTCGCGAACACCGGGGAGCTGTTTTTT. It translates to CASSLAPVANTGELFF.